Below are 4 T cell receptor beta chains sequenced from a single sample in a study of T cell repertoires in cytomegalovirus infection. One entry per CDR3 protein results from TCRdb running MiXCR on the reads. This table has fewer than 700,000 distinct CDR3 sequences, 20% to 30% appearing once. Source material: CD8+ T cells from PBMCs. These receptors originate from a human donor in good health (CMV status not recorded). Some clones in this sample may be carry-over from other donors' samples.

This chain uses TRBV15 with TRBJ2-1; D is undetermined. CDR1 is LNHNV and CDR2 is YYDKDF in the germline V gene (reference sequence). The CDR3 spans 14 residues. Trimming removed 0 bases at V and 4 bases at J, with 7 bases between. CDR3 DNA sequence: TGTGCCACCAGCAGAGAAACACAGTACAATGAGCAGTTCTTC. Translating it yields CATSRETQYNEQFF.

The sample holds a few counts of this clonotype. V is TRBV6-2 or TRBV6-3 and J is TRBJ1-6; no clear D gene. Germline-derived CDR1 and CDR2 are MNHEY and SVGEGT. With 10 bases removed from V and 14 bases from J, the gap between germline ends came to 21 bases. The CDR3 is 13 amino acids. CDR3 DNA sequence: TGTGCCACACGGTCAGCAGCCAGCGGAGCCCTCCACTTT. Translation gives CATRSAASGALHF.

This clonotype has just a few counts. The chain carries TRBV2 and TRBJ2-4; D is possibly TRBD1 (5 bases). Germline CDR1 SNHLY, CDR2 FYNNEI. The CDR3 consists of 11 residues. V shed 10 bases and J shed 13 bases, with 17 bases lying between them. The CDR3 spells CATLGASRQYF. The CDR3 DNA reads as TGTGCCACCCTTGGGGCCTCGCGACAGTACTTC.

The rearrangement links TRBV14 to TRBJ1-2; D might be TRBD1 (6 bases). Trimming shortened V by 7 bases and J by 4 bases, and 16 bases separated the two germline ends. Germline CDR1 is SGHDN and CDR2 is FVKESK. The CDR3 runs 14 residues. The CDR3 is CASTIGGDPYGYTF. The CDR3 coding sequence is TGTGCCAGCACCATCGGGGGCGATCCCTATGGCTACACCTTC.